One TCR beta chain is described in this entry. The assay was carried out at the deep level. Libraries were prepared by immunoSEQ multiplex PCR; TCRdb keeps only in-frame clonotypes and omits some of them. The sample includes 950,000 to 1,100,000 clones, 65% to 75% of them seen just once. The record originates from a study of shared clonotypes between healthy human individuals. Across the whole study: With ages of 18 to 49, the donors were a couple of women and three men.

Sample: memory CD4+ T cells sorted from blood. As to subset: CD45RA-negative fraction. The receptor's source is a man between 18 and 29 years old in good health.

The DNA for the CDR3 is TGTGCCAGCAACGGAGGCCCCGGGATTTCACCCCTCCACTTT. Amino acids: CASNGGPGISPLHF. This chain uses TRBV2 with TRBJ1-6; unclear D gene. The CDR3 is 14 residues long. V lost 7 bases to trimming and J lost 9 bases, with 16 bases between them. From germline, CDR1 is SNHLY and CDR2 FYNNEI.